The 8 T cell receptor beta chains reported below all come from one sample, sequenced in a study of vaccination effects on CD4 cells after COVID-19. What these receptors recognize is not known. Generated by immunoSEQ multiplex PCR, the TCRdb table keeps only in-frame clones and is missing some. The sample lists tens of thousands of clones, 60% to 75% seen once, with over 4.5% in the top ten. Before any sequencing was done, the ViraFEST assay used viral peptide pools to expand antigen-specific CD4+ T cells. The culture ran for about 10 days, and then CD4+ T cells were isolated. According to PCR results, the person was infected with SARS-CoV-2 between March and December 2020. Sequences were derived from CD4+ T cells from PBMCs cultured with HIV peptides, sampled before COVID-19 vaccination. Indicated subset: HIV-1 Nef peptide pool negative control/reference culture. All receptors come from a human donor who had a prior SARS-CoV-2 infection.

This clone has a handful of counts. The chain joins TRBV5-5 to TRBJ2-7, with D perhaps matching TRBD1 or TRBD2 (5 bases each). The germline gives CDR1 SGHKS, CDR2 YYEKEE (reference sequence). Between the trimmed V and J ends, which lost 1 base and 2 bases, there was a span of 13 bases. This CDR3 is built from 15 residues. Here the CDR3 DNA reads TGTGCCAGCAGCTTGTGGGCTGAGGGGCCCTACGAGCAGTACTTC. Translation gives CASSLWAEGPYEQYF.

This clone was counted only a few times. This chain links TRBV24-1 with TRBJ1-2; TRBD1 is a possible D gene (6 bases). This CDR3 comprises 16 residues. Germline assignment: CDR1 KGHDR and CDR2 SFDVKD. Trimming took off 2 bases at V and 4 bases at J, with 16 bases between the two ends. The CDR3 region has the DNA TGTGCCACCAGTGATTCATGGGGGGCAGGGCCCTATGGCTACACCTTC. Protein: CATSDSWGAGPYGYTF.

This clone was counted between two and nine times. The V and J genes are TRBV5-1 and TRBJ1-4, with unresolved D. The CDR3 has 13 residues. Trimming removed 0 bases from V and 7 bases from J, with 7 bases in between. Germline V lookup: CDR1 SGHRS, CDR2 YFSETQ. The chain's CDR3 is CASSLGVAEKLFF. The CDR3 DNA follows: TGCGCCAGCAGCTTGGGGGTTGCTGAAAAACTGTTTTTT.

This clone has just a few counts. CDR3 region: CASSPPWTGAGYGYTF. For the CDR3, the DNA is TGTGCCAGCTCACCACCGTGGACAGGGGCAGGGTATGGCTACACCTTC. The chain employs TRBV18 and TRBJ1-2; 9 bases align to TRBD1. Germline trimming cut 0 bases from V and 5 bases from J; bases unmatched to any gene: 7. The germline V gene encodes CDR1 KGHSH and CDR2 LQKENI. The CDR3 covers 16 residues.

The rearrangement uses TRBV2 and TRBJ2-7; D is unresolved. The germline V gene has CDR1 SNHLY and CDR2 FYNNEI. This CDR3 comprises 13 residues. The V and J ends lost 5 bases and 5 bases respectively, with 13 bases between them. CDR3 DNA sequence: TGTGCCAGCAGTTACAGCCCGGTTAACGAGCAGTACTTC. This translates into CASSYSPVNEQYF.

The chain is built from TRBV6-5 and TRBJ2-6, with D maybe TRBD2 (5 bases). Trimming stripped 5 bases from V and 3 bases from J, with 11 bases between. Looked up from germline, CDR1 is MNHEY and CDR2 is SVGAGI. This CDR3 has 15 residues. CDR3 sequence reads: CASSPRRYGANVLTF. In DNA form, the CDR3 reads TGTGCCAGCAGTCCCCGGAGGTATGGGGCCAACGTCCTGACTTTC.

The chain uses TRBV27 and TRBJ1-1; the D is unclear. CDR1 and CDR2 (germline): MNHEY, SMNVEV (reference sequence). The length of the CDR3 is 14 residues. Trimming removed 8 bases from V and 1 base from J, with 14 bases in between. CDR3 in amino acids: CASQLKSWNTEAFF. CDR3 bases: TGTGCCAGCCAACTAAAGTCCTGGAACACTGAAGCTTTCTTT.

The chain joins TRBV7-2 to TRBJ2-5; 12 nucleotides agree with TRBD1. CDR1 and CDR2 (germline): SGHTA, FQGNSA. The CDR3 contains 16 residues. Trimming at V came to 2 bases and at J to 9 bases, leaving 10 bases not matched to a gene. CDR3 nucleotide sequence: TGTGCCAGCAGCTTAAGGCCGGGACAGGGGGCAGGGGCCCAGTACTTC. This codes for CASSLRPGQGAGAQYF.